The next 6 T cell receptor beta chains were all read from a single sample in a study of shared clonotypes between healthy human individuals. TCRdb keeps only in-frame clones here, not all; method: immunoSEQ multiplex PCR. The sample lists a few million clones; around nine tenths were seen once. Material for sequencing was naive CD4+ T cells sorted from blood. The subset here: CD45RA+ positively selected. These receptors all stem from a man aged 18 to 30 in good health.

This chain uses TRBV10-3 with TRBJ1-4; no firm D call. Trimming took off 4 bases at V and 3 bases at J, with 12 bases between the two ends. There are 15 residues in the CDR3. Germline values: CDR1 ENHRY, CDR2 SYGVKD. The CDR3 nucleotides read TGTGCCATCAGTGGGATACAGCAACCTAATGAAAAACTGTTTTTT. It specifies CAISGIQQPNEKLFF.

This clone was seen a handful of times. The gene calls are TRBV30 and TRBJ1-1; D gene uncertain. V was shortened by 0 bases and J by 3 bases, with 8 bases between the two germline ends. The CDR3 runs 13 residues. The germline gives CDR1 GTSNPN, CDR2 SVGIG (reference sequence). The CDR3 loop is CAWSVGGHTEAFF. The CDR3, as DNA: TGTGCCTGGAGTGTAGGCGGCCACACTGAAGCTTTCTTT. The complete variable domain, with remaining parts taken from reference TRBV30 and TRBJ1-1, reads SQTIHQWPATLVQPVGSPLSLECTVEGTSNPNLYWYRQAAGRGLQLLFYSVGIGQISSEVPQNLSASRPQDRQFILSSKKLLLSDSGFYLCAWSVGGHTEAFFGQGTRLTVV.

The rearrangement uses TRBV7-9 and TRBJ1-3; tentatively, D is TRBD1 (5 bases). V was clipped by 5 bases and J by 0 bases, with 11 bases between them. Germline-derived CDR1 and CDR2 are SEHNR and FQNEAQ (reference sequence). This CDR3 has 15 amino acids. CDR3 in DNA: TGTGCCAGCAGCGCCGACAGCTACTCTGGAAACACCATATATTTT. Translating gives CASSADSYSGNTIYF. Variable domain in full (rest from reference TRBV7-9 and TRBJ1-3): DTGVSQNPRHKITKRGQNVTFRCDPISEHNRLYWYRQTLGQGPEFLTYFQNEAQLEKSRLLSDRFSAERPKGSFSTLEIQRTEQGDSAMYLCASSADSYSGNTIYFGEGSWLTVV.

The V and J genes are TRBV19 and TRBJ1-5; D uncertain. This CDR3 contains 15 residues. Germline assignment: CDR1 LNHDA and CDR2 SQIVND (reference sequence). Trimming removed 4 bases at V and 0 bases at J, with 10 bases between. CDR3 loop: CASSTALVSNQPQHF. Written as DNA, the CDR3 is TGTGCCAGTAGTACCGCTCTAGTTAGCAATCAGCCCCAGCATTTT.

This CDR3 reads CASSAMTSGSTYEQYF. The CDR3 DNA follows: TGCGCCAGCAGCGCTATGACTAGCGGGAGTACTTACGAGCAGTACTTC. The V call is TRBV5-1, the J call TRBJ2-7, with 12 bases that match TRBD2. CDR3 length: 16 amino acids. Germline CDR1 reads SGHRS; CDR2 reads YFSETQ. J gave up 4 bases and V 4 bases, and 9 bases lay outside the gene matches.

This rearrangement joins TRBV2 to TRBJ2-1; D is possibly TRBD2 (5 bases). Germline assignment: CDR1 SNHLY and CDR2 FYNNEI. The CDR3 spans 11 residues. The V gene lost 5 bases and the J gene lost 10 bases, with 9 bases spanning the gap. CDR3 residues: CASSREFEQFF. The CDR3 DNA follows: TGTGCCAGCAGTCGGGAATTCGAGCAGTTCTTC.